Following are 8 T cell receptor beta chains from one sample sequenced in a study of technical replicates of blood from four donors. This table comes from immunoSEQ multiplex PCR, and its TCRdb copy is limited to in-frame clones, with some not included. The top ten clones hold around 0.18% of a sample with 70,000 to 95,000 clones, 95% to 97% of them seen once. The sequenced material came from T cells isolated from PBMCs. The receptors shown here come from a human donor in good health.

The chain joins TRBV6-6 to TRBJ2-7, with TRBD1 matching over 8 bases. The V and J ends lost 6 bases and 4 bases, in that order; junction bases with no gene match: 8. The CDR3 runs to 14 residues. CDR1 MNHNY and CDR2 SVGAGI come from the germline V gene (reference sequence). The chain's CDR3 is CASRYGQGTYEQYF. CDR3 bases: TGTGCCAGCAGATACGGACAGGGAACATACGAGCAGTACTTC.

The rearrangement uses TRBV7-9 and TRBJ2-7; 10 bases fit TRBD1. The CDR3 runs to 14 residues. Trimming cost V 5 bases and J 2 bases; bases outside gene matches: 3. Germline V gene lookup returns CDR1 SEHNR and CDR2 FQNEAQ (reference sequence). CDR3 loop: CASSGTGATYEQYF. In nucleotides, the CDR3 is TGTGCCAGCAGCGGGACAGGGGCCACCTACGAGCAGTACTTC.

V gene TRBV5-1 combines with J gene TRBJ1-5; maybe TRBD1 (5 bases). Trimming shortened V by 4 bases and J by 3 bases, and 11 bases separated the two germline ends. Germline V lookup: CDR1 SGHRS, CDR2 YFSETQ. This CDR3 has 14 amino acids. The chain's CDR3 is CASSEQGPNQPQHF. In DNA, the CDR3 is TGCGCCAGCAGCGAGCAGGGCCCCAATCAGCCCCAGCATTTT.

This chain connects TRBV28 to TRBJ2-7; the D is unclear. The V and J ends lost 1 base and 5 bases respectively, with 12 bases between them. The germline CDR1 and CDR2 sequences are MDHEN and SYDVKM. This CDR3 has 14 amino acids. The CDR3 sequence: CASSLYSRAHEQYF. Here the CDR3 DNA reads TGTGCCAGCAGTTTATATAGTAGAGCCCACGAGCAGTACTTC.

In this sample, this clone turned up once. The rearrangement links TRBV5-1 to TRBJ1-1; unclear D gene. Deletions cut 1 base from V and 0 bases from J, with 13 bases between. The CDR3 has 16 residues. The germline V gene encodes CDR1 SGHRS and CDR2 YFSETQ. CDR3 sequence (DNA): TGCGCCAGCAGCTTGTTAAGTCCTCCGGTGAACACTGAAGCTTTCTTT. This translates into CASSLLSPPVNTEAFF.

The V call is TRBV5-1, the J call TRBJ2-5, with D possibly matching TRBD1 (6 bases). CDR1 is SGHRS, CDR2 YFSETQ, per germline. The CDR3 length is 16 residues. V shed 0 bases and J shed 0 bases, with 12 bases lying between them. Here the CDR3 reads CASSLGARGDQETQYF. The CDR3 DNA reads TGCGCCAGCAGCTTGGGTGCCAGGGGAGACCAAGAGACCCAGTACTTC.

The chain employs TRBV27 and TRBJ2-3, with 9 nucleotides matching TRBD2. Germline-derived CDR1 and CDR2 are MNHEY and SMNVEV (reference sequence). V shed 5 bases and J 0 bases; nucleotides not matched to a gene: 6. This CDR3 is built from 16 residues. The CDR3 protein is CASSLRLAGSTDTQYF. CDR3 DNA sequence: TGTGCCAGCAGTCTCCGGCTAGCGGGGAGCACAGATACGCAGTATTTT.

The J gene is TRBJ1-4, the V gene TRBV10-3, with 7 positions matching TRBD1. The CDR3 sequence is 16 residues long. Germline assignment: CDR1 ENHRY and CDR2 SYGVKD. The V and J ends lost 5 bases and 2 bases, in that order; junction bases with no gene match: 8. The CDR3 nucleotides are TGTGCCATCAGTTCTACTACAGGGGCGACTAATGAAAAACTGTTTTTT. It encodes CAISSTTGATNEKLFF.